This TCR beta chain stems from a study of cytomegalovirus exposure and HLA in healthy donors. A multiplex PCR was run with 60 Vbeta primers and 13 Jbeta primers. Method: immunoSEQ multiplex PCR; TCRdb's copy keeps in-frame clones and lacks some. There are fewer than 200,000 clones in the sample; roughly 79% occur only once, and approximately 4.4% lies in the top ten. V was trimmed by 6 bases and J by 4 bases, leaving 16 bases between them. This CDR3 has 14 amino acids. From germline, CDR1 is MNHNS and CDR2 SASEGT. The receptor's source is a woman aged 18-29 years in good health and CMV-seropositive. Sequencing was done on a sample of PBMCs. The chain has TRBV6-1 and TRBJ2-7, with a possible D match to TRBD1 (6 bases). The CDR3 coding sequence is TGTGCCAGCAGCGCCGGGACAAGAAAGTACGAGCAGTACTTC. This gives the protein CASSAGTRKYEQYF.